The 16 T cell receptor beta chains below were found in one sample sequenced in a study of graft-versus-host responses after intestinal transplantation. These TCRs' antigens remain unknown. The assay was immunoSEQ multiplex PCR, and TCRdb's table has in-frame clones only and misses some. In the table there are about 130,000 clones, around 94% of which are singletons. Sequences were derived from unstimulated CD4+ T cells sorted from spleen or lymph node cells, sampled before intestinal transplant. Every receptor here comes from a human donor who received an intestinal transplant.

The V gene is TRBV11-2, the J gene TRBJ1-4, with D hard to call. The CDR3 totals 15 residues. CDR1 and CDR2 from the germline V gene are SGHAT and FQNNGV. V was clipped by 5 bases and J by 1 base, with 11 bases between them. CDR3: CASSPSMITNEKLFF. In nucleotides, the CDR3 is TGTGCCAGCAGCCCATCGATGATAACTAATGAAAAACTGTTTTTT. Full variable domain (remainder filled in from reference TRBV11-2 and TRBJ1-4): EAGVAQSPRYKIIEKRQSVAFWCNPISGHATLYWYQQILGQGPKLLIQFQNNGVVDDSQLPKDRFSAERLKGVDSTLKIQPAKLEDSAVYLCASSPSMITNEKLFFGSGTQLSVL.

The J gene is TRBJ2-3, the V gene TRBV5-1; 10 nucleotides line up with TRBD2. From germline, CDR1 is SGHRS and CDR2 YFSETQ. V trimming: 4 bases; J trimming: 5 bases; junction bases outside the gene matches: 7. There are 15 residues in the CDR3. CDR3 sequence (DNA): TGCGCCAGCAGCAGGAGCGGGGGGGCAAAAGATACGCAGTATTTT. Protein sequence: CASSRSGGAKDTQYF.

V and J are TRBV5-4 and TRBJ1-1; D may be TRBD1 (6 bases). Trimming took off 1 base at V and 1 base at J, with 23 bases between the two ends. Germline V CDR1 and CDR2: SGHNT, YYREEE (reference sequence). CDR3 length: 19 residues. CDR3 DNA: TGTGCCAGCAGCTTGAGCGCAGGGGCAATGTCTATTAGGAACACTGAAGCTTTCTTT. Protein product: CASSLSAGAMSIRNTEAFF.

This clone occurred a few times. V is TRBV6-1 and J is TRBJ2-7, with TRBD2 identical over 8 bases. J was trimmed by 5 bases and V by 3 bases; bases with no gene match: 3. The germline gives CDR1 MNHNS, CDR2 SASEGT. The CDR3 runs 13 residues. CDR3 sequence (DNA): TGTGCCAGCAGTGATGGGACTAGGCACGAGCAGTACTTC. Residues: CASSDGTRHEQYF.

This clone was found a few times. The rearrangement links TRBV21-1 to TRBJ1-4. TRBV21-1 is given as a pseudogene. There are 15 residues in the CDR3. CDR3 in DNA: TGTGCCAGCACCCAAATCGAGGGGATTGTGGAAAAACTGTTTTTT. Protein product: CASTQIEGIVEKLFF.

The chain links TRBV10-3 to TRBJ1-3, with 7 nucleotides matching TRBD1. Germline CDR1 and CDR2: ENHRY and SYGVKD. The CDR3 is 14 amino acids. The J segment lost 2 bases and the V segment lost 11 bases, leaving 9 bases of the junction unmatched. The chain's CDR3 is CASSDRVTGNTIYF. CDR3 DNA: TGTGCCTCTTCCGACAGGGTGACTGGAAACACCATATATTTT.

CDR3 protein: CAIGDTEAFF. In nucleotides, the CDR3 is TGTGCCATCGGGGACACTGAAGCTTTCTTT. The rearrangement uses TRBV10-3 and TRBJ1-1, with D hard to call. Germline CDR1 ENHRY, CDR2 SYGVKD. CDR3 length: 10 amino acids. The V gene lost 8 bases and the J gene lost 3 bases, with 4 bases spanning the gap.

The chain has TRBV7-9 and TRBJ2-5; D possibly matches TRBD1 or TRBD2 (6 bases each). This CDR3 region has 15 residues. Germline CDR1 is SEHNR and CDR2 is FQNEAQ (reference sequence). V was clipped by 1 base and J by 5 bases, with 14 bases between them. The CDR3 region has the DNA TGTGCCAGCAGCTTAGTTTTAGGGGGGCAGGAGACCCAGTACTTC. Its protein is CASSLVLGGQETQYF.

This chain connects TRBV15 to TRBJ2-3; D gene unclear. V was shortened by 1 base and J by 5 bases, with 7 bases between the two germline ends. Germline V gene data show CDR1 as LNHNV and CDR2 as YYDKDF (reference sequence). The CDR3 runs to 13 residues. As DNA, the CDR3 is TGTGCCACCAGCAGAGGCTCCTTAGATACGCAGTATTTT. Translation gives CATSRGSLDTQYF. Drawing the rest from reference TRBV15 and TRBJ2-3, the complete variable domain is DAMVIQNPRYQVTQFGKPVTLSCSQTLNHNVMYWYQQKSSQAPKLLFHYYDKDFNNEADTPDNFQSRRPNTSFCFLDIRSPGLGDTAMYLCATSRGSLDTQYFGPGTRLTVL.

The rearrangement joins TRBV5-4 to TRBJ2-1, with TRBD2 as a possible D gene (6 bases). Germline CDR1 is SGHNT and CDR2 is YYREEE (reference sequence). The CDR3 runs 13 residues. V dropped 0 bases and J dropped 8 bases, with 9 bases sitting between them. CDR3 DNA: TGTGCCAGCAGCTTGGCCGGGAGAGATGAGCAGTTCTTC. Its translation: CASSLAGRDEQFF.

The V call is TRBV5-4, the J call TRBJ2-1, with D possibly matching TRBD2 (5 bases). From germline, CDR1 is SGHNT and CDR2 YYREEE (reference sequence). There are 13 residues in the CDR3. Trimming removed 0 bases from V and 9 bases from J, with 10 bases in between. The CDR3 loop reads CASSLVGGFEQFF. CDR3 DNA: TGTGCCAGCAGCTTGGTCGGCGGGTTTGAGCAGTTCTTC.

The chain uses TRBV20-1 and TRBJ2-7, with unresolved D. Between the trimmed V and J ends, which lost 0 bases and 5 bases, there was a span of 5 bases. The germline V gene has CDR1 DFQATT and CDR2 SNEGSKA (reference sequence). The CDR3 sequence is 11 residues long. The CDR3 loop is CSARDPNEQYF. The CDR3 DNA follows: TGCAGTGCTAGAGATCCGAACGAGCAGTACTTC.

CDR3 bases: TGCGCCAGCAGCCGGGACTATAATTCACCCCTCCACTTT. As protein: CASSRDYNSPLHF. V usage is TRBV4-1 and J usage is TRBJ1-6; no clear D. In germline, CDR1 is MGHRA, CDR2 YSYEKL. The CDR3 spans 13 residues. V shed 4 bases and J shed 3 bases, with 4 bases lying between them.

The gene calls are TRBV25-1 and TRBJ1-4; D may be TRBD1 (5 bases). Germline CDR1 and CDR2: MGHDK and SYGVNS. This CDR3 is built from 15 residues. With 2 bases removed from V and 4 bases from J, the gap between germline ends came to 11 bases. CDR3 nucleotides: TGTGCCAGCAGTGAACCCGGGACGATTAATGAAAAACTGTTTTTT. Amino acids: CASSEPGTINEKLFF. Complete variable domain (other parts from reference TRBV25-1 and TRBJ1-4): EADIYQTPRYLVIGTGKKITLECSQTMGHDKMYWYQQDPGMELHLIHYSYGVNSTEKGDLSSESTVSRIRTEHFPLTLESARPSHTSQYLCASSEPGTINEKLFFGSGTQLSVL.

The chain combines TRBV5-1 with TRBJ1-2; TRBD1 matches 11 bases. The length of the CDR3 is 17 residues. Germline V lookup: CDR1 SGHRS, CDR2 YFSETQ. Germline trimming cut 2 bases from V and 6 bases from J; bases unmatched to any gene: 12. The chain's CDR3 is CASSFQVYRDRGDGYTF. In DNA form, the CDR3 reads TGCGCCAGCAGCTTTCAGGTCTACCGGGACAGGGGGGATGGCTACACCTTC. The full variable domain, in which reference TRBV5-1 and TRBJ1-2 provide the parts outside the CDR3, is KAGVTQTPRYLIKTRGQQVTLSCSPISGHRSVSWYQQTPGQGLQFLFEYFSETQRNKGNFPGRFSGRQFSNSRSEMNVSTLELGDSALYLCASSFQVYRDRGDGYTFGSGTRLTVV.

The chain carries TRBV7-2 and TRBJ1-6, with D uncertain. The CDR3 contains 14 residues. Trimming took off 5 bases at V and 7 bases at J, with 12 bases between the two ends. Germline-derived CDR1 and CDR2 are SGHTA and FQGNSA. CDR3 loop: CASSPQPMNSPLHF. The DNA for the CDR3 is TGTGCCAGCAGCCCACAGCCCATGAATTCACCCCTCCACTTT.